This T cell receptor beta chain was sequenced during a study of radiotherapy plus CTLA-4 blockade in lung cancer listed by TCRdb under 2018. A note on the overall study: Among enrolled patients, approximately 19% had an objective response and approximately 30% reached disease control. Study-wide conclusions, independent of this receptor: The strongest predictors of response were reported to be early dynamic shifts in blood T cell clones along with a rise in serum interferon-beta following radiation. TCR clones derived from tumors expanded in peripheral blood after treatment with radiotherapy and ipilimumab.

The CDR3 numbers 15 residues from cysteine through phenylalanine. Just the 45-base CDR3 DNA is kept, in frame starting at base 1. Sequences SGHDT (CDR1) and YYEEEE (CDR2) are obtained from the germline V gene. V is trimmed back by 4 bases and J by 10 bases, and the junction contains 12 bases that no gene match accounts for. A note on this clone: Its binding antigen is unknown. No much larger clone is present one base from it, and per-base qualities are unavailable.

The study evaluated CTLA-4 blockade (ipilimumab) given together with focal radiation therapy in patients who had chemo-refractory metastatic non-small-cell lung cancer. The library was made by the immunoSEQ multiplex PCR assay. The source is immuneACCESS, and TCRdb retained only in-frame sequences with V and J called. Part of the clones is not carried over; for the studies checked, unresolved V genes explain less than half of this, and the remainder is unexplained. This sample is represented by about 66,000 clones; about 83% of them were singletons. Jointly, the top ten make up about 4.2% of the sample.

The sample in question was peripheral blood, obtained from a patient treated with radiotherapy plus ipilimumab. The receptor's source is a human donor with non-small cell lung cancer who had a partial response to radiotherapy plus ipilimumab. The V gene is TRBV5-6 and the J gene is TRBJ1-1; 11 bases in the junction line up with TRBD1. The base sequence is TGTGCCAGCAGCCCGGCAGGGTGGGACAGGGGGAGAGCTTTCTTT. This is translated as CASSPAGWDRGRAFF.